This TCR beta chain was found in a study of Ad26.COV2.S vaccination and SARS-CoV-2 variants. Study as a whole: The vaccine Ad26.COV2.S was put into the muscle once, or twice with 56 days between.

The ends were cut back, 2 bases at V and 11 bases at J, with 18 bases in the middle. The CDR3 has 14 amino acids. Germline V gives CDR1 MGHRA, CDR2 YSYEKL. The sample holds one count of this clone. Specified treatment: some 20 received Ad26.COV2.S at low or high dose, single or two shots; about 5 received placebo; per-sample allocation not given. Samples analyzed were those drawn on day 63 after the first vaccine or placebo injection. This adult donor, from Boston, was 18-55 years old. The repertoire was sequenced with immunoSEQ multiplex PCR; TCRdb's copy has only in-frame clones and lacks some. The sample lists approximately 300,000 clones, 85% seen once, with 2.1% in the top ten.

The source was peripheral blood, collected in a trial of Ad26.COV2.S vaccine versus placebo. V and J are TRBV4-1 and TRBJ1-1; D ambiguous. This receptor was obtained from a person aged 18-65 years who received the Ad26.COV2.S COVID-19 vaccine or a placebo. CDR3 sequence reads: CASSQTELLGLAFF. In nucleotides, the CDR3 is TGCGCCAGCAGCCAAACCGAACTTCTGGGTTTGGCTTTCTTT.